These 16 T cell receptor beta chains originate from one sample sequenced in a study of prognosis after radiotherapy for stage I lung cancer. It was by two-round multiplex PCR that TCR beta CDR3 was amplified from genomic DNA. With primers specific to each TRBV and TRBJ gene, the first-round PCR was performed. TCRdb reprocessed the multiplex PCR reads via MiXCR and lists one record per CDR3 protein. The data show around 59,000 distinct CDR3 sequences, about 30% seen once. This specimen consisted of PBMCs, obtained before or after stereotactic body radiation therapy (not recorded which). All receptors come from a donor older than 45 with non-small cell lung cancer.

Concerning this clonotype: This probably arose from a read error, given a far larger clone one base away. The chain couples TRBV6-4 to TRBJ2-1, with 13 bases fitting TRBD2. The CDR3 covers 20 residues. The V gene end was trimmed by 6 bases and the J gene end by 1 base; junction bases not matched to a gene: 15. The germline CDR1 and CDR2 sequences are MRHNA and SNTAGT. The CDR3 bases are TGTGCCAGCAGCAAATTCCCCGGGACTAGCGGGGAAAGATCCTACAATGAGCAGTTCTTC. It encodes CASSKFPGTSGERSYNEQFF.

The sample holds many counts of this clonotype. The V and J genes are TRBV20-1 and TRBJ1-2; 7 positions agree with TRBD1. V gave up 4 bases and J gave up 6 bases; unmatched junction bases: 2. CDR1 and CDR2 (germline): DFQATT, SNEGSKA (reference sequence). The CDR3 covers 11 residues. CDR3 protein: CSANRGHGYTF. Written as DNA, the CDR3 is TGCAGTGCTAACAGGGGACATGGCTACACCTTC.

This clonotype was observed many times. The rearrangement joins TRBV7-9 to TRBJ2-2, with D possibly matching TRBD2 (6 bases). The CDR3 has 16 amino acids. Trimming took 4 bases from V and 4 from J, leaving 16 bases between them. Germline V gene sequence: CDR1 SEHNR, CDR2 FQNEAQ (reference sequence). The CDR3: CASSSHGTVSTGELFF. CDR3 sequence (DNA): TGTGCCAGCAGCTCCCACGGGACTGTTAGCACCGGGGAGCTGTTTTTT.

This clonotype was recorded at least ten times. This CDR3 is CSARDLSGDGLNEKLFF. The CDR3 DNA sequence: TGCAGTGCTAGAGATCTGTCAGGGGACGGTCTTAATGAAAAACTGTTTTTT. V and J are TRBV20-1 and TRBJ1-4, with a weak D call TRBD1 (6 bases). This CDR3 has 17 residues. The V and J ends lost 0 bases and 4 bases respectively, with 18 bases between them. Per the germline V gene, CDR1 is DFQATT and CDR2 is SNEGSKA (reference sequence).

Remarks on this clonotype: A far larger clone is off by one base, so a read error is likely. J is TRBJ1-3 and V is TRBV6-5; D possibly corresponds to TRBD1 (5 bases). This CDR3 is 15 amino acids long. Trimming took off 8 bases at V and 0 bases at J, with 14 bases between the two ends. The germline CDR1 and CDR2 sequences are MNHEY and SVGAGI. The CDR3 reads CASSTTGSSGNTIYF. The DNA of the CDR3 is TGTGCCAGCTCTACTACAGGCAGCTCTGGAAACACCATATATTTT.

The genes are TRBV5-1 and TRBJ1-2; D gene unclear. The CDR3 length is 12 residues. Trimming stripped 4 bases from V and 8 bases from J, with 12 bases between. CDR1 is SGHRS, CDR2 YFSETQ, per germline. CDR3 in amino acids: CASSPDKVGYTF. The CDR3 DNA follows: TGCGCCAGCAGCCCCGACAAGGTAGGCTACACCTTC.

This clonotype was detected ten times or more. The chain carries TRBV4-2 and TRBJ1-1; a possible D gene is TRBD1 (6 bases). Trimming shortened V by 4 bases and J by 1 base, and 13 bases separated the two germline ends. CDR1 is LGHNA, CDR2 YNFKEQ, per germline. The CDR3 spans 15 residues. The chain's CDR3 is CASSLGGTGNTEAFF. The CDR3 DNA follows: TGTGCCAGCAGCCTAGGGGGGACCGGGAACACTGAAGCTTTCTTT.

This clonotype was observed at least ten times. The V and J genes are TRBV5-1 and TRBJ1-6, with 8 bases aligning to TRBD1. The CDR3 is 15 residues long. Germline lookup yields CDR1 SGHRS and CDR2 YFSETQ. V trimming: 0 bases; J trimming: 8 bases; junction bases outside the gene matches: 4. For the CDR3, the DNA is TGCGCCAGCAGCTTGGGGTTACAGGGGGATTCACCCCTCCACTTT. It translates to CASSLGLQGDSPLHF. The entire variable domain, with the rest obtained from reference TRBV5-1 and TRBJ1-6, is as follows: KAGVTQTPRYLIKTRGQQVTLSCSPISGHRSVSWYQQTPGQGLQFLFEYFSETQRNKGNFPGRFSGRQFSNSRSEMNVSTLELGDSALYLCASSLGLQGDSPLHFGNGTRLTVT.

In its sample, this clonotype was seen many times. V and J are TRBV7-3 and TRBJ2-3, with TRBD1 matching 11 bases. Germline-derived CDR1 and CDR2 are SGHTA and FQGTGA. The junction had 3 bases not matched to a gene; V was cut back by 4 bases and J by 3 bases. The CDR3 spans 15 residues. DNA of the CDR3: TGTGCCAGCAGCTCCAGGGACAGGGGGACAGATACGCAGTATTTT. Its protein product is CASSSRDRGTDTQYF.

As concerns this clonotype: This probably arose from a read error, given a far larger clone one base away. The chain combines TRBV6-9 with TRBJ1-2; 8 bases are shared with TRBD1. Per the germline V gene, CDR1 is MNHGY and CDR2 is SVAAGI. The CDR3 is 15 residues long. With V trimmed by 4 bases and J by 2 bases, 6 bases remained unmatched. The chain's CDR3 is CASSSPGQANYGYTF. CDR3 bases: TGTGCCAGCAGTTCCCCGGGACAGGCGAACTATGGCTACACCTTC.

This clonotype was seen only a few times. One base away lies a much larger clone, so this may be a sequencing read error. The rearrangement links TRBV6-5 to TRBJ2-7, with 9 bases identical to TRBD1. CDR3 length: 19 residues. Germline CDR1 reads MNHEY; CDR2 reads SVGAGI. The trim removed 1 base at V and 0 bases at J, leaving 13 bases unmatched. CDR3 DNA: TGTGCCAGCAGTTACTTGGGGTTTGTGGGACAGGGATTCTCCTACGAGCAGTACTTC. Amino acids: CASSYLGFVGQGFSYEQYF.

This clonotype was detected many times. The chain combines TRBV7-9 with TRBJ1-3; TRBD1 is a possible D gene (5 bases). Trimming cost V 5 bases and J 2 bases, with 13 bases left between them. CDR3 length: 15 amino acids. Germline-derived CDR1 and CDR2 are SEHNR and FQNEAQ (reference sequence). Here the CDR3 DNA reads TGTGCCAGCAGCCACTTAAGGGGACCTGGAAACACCATATATTTT. This gives the protein CASSHLRGPGNTIYF.

In this sample, this clonotype turned up many times. The chain carries TRBV9 and TRBJ1-3; D is possibly TRBD1 (6 bases). Germline V gene sequence: CDR1 SGDLS, CDR2 YYNGEE. V lost 1 base to trimming and J lost 4 bases, with 9 bases between them. The CDR3 is 14 residues long. The CDR3 DNA follows: TGTGCCAGCAGCGTAAGGGGGGACGGAAACACCATATATTTT. It is translated as CASSVRGDGNTIYF. The variable domain in full, with the rest retrieved from reference TRBV9 and TRBJ1-3, is DSGVTQTPKHLITATGQRVTLRCSPRSGDLSVYWYQQSLDQGLQFLIQYYNGEERAKGNILERFSAQQFPDLHSELNLSSLELGDSALYFCASSVRGDGNTIYFGEGSWLTVV.

A word on this clonotype: The junction does not match germline at one end; this may be a read error. The rearrangement uses TRBV4-1 and TRBJ1-2; tentatively, D is TRBD1 (5 bases). This CDR3 contains 15 residues. Germline CDR1 is MGHRA and CDR2 is YSYEKL. CDR3 loop: CASSQPGCADYVYTF. The CDR3 DNA follows: TGCGCCAGCAGCCAACCAGGGTGCGCTGACTATGTCTACACCTTC.

To note about this clonotype: A far larger clone is one nucleotide away, so this likely arose from a read error. The J gene is TRBJ1-5, the V gene TRBV6-2 or TRBV6-3; 10 nucleotides match TRBD1. The CDR3 runs 14 residues. Per the germline V gene, CDR1 is MNHEY and CDR2 is SVGEGT. The chain's CDR3 is CASRMGQGNRPQHF. In DNA, the CDR3 is TGTGCCAGCCGAATGGGACAGGGGAATCGGCCCCAGCATTTT.

This clonotype occurred once. This rearrangement joins TRBV15 to TRBJ1-5; maybe TRBD1 (6 bases). CDR3 length: 15 amino acids. The V gene lost 6 bases and the J gene lost 7 bases, with 19 bases spanning the gap. CDR1 is LNHNV, CDR2 YYDKDF, per germline (reference sequence). The CDR3 region is CATRDHLGGRQPQHF. In DNA, the CDR3 is TGTGCCACCAGAGATCATTTGGGGGGCCGCCAGCCCCAGCATTTT.